This entry lists 4 T cell receptor beta chains sequenced from one sample in a study of T cell repertoires in cytomegalovirus infection. TCRdb passed the reads through MiXCR, listing each CDR3 protein once. The sample contains under 200,000 distinct CDR3 sequences, 15% to 20% of which appear only once. The sample was CD8+ T cells from PBMCs. The receptors were gathered from a human donor in good health (CMV status not recorded). Some clones in this sample may be carry-over from other donors' samples.

This clonotype was detected a few times. The chain combines TRBV7-3 with TRBJ2-6, with a possible D match to TRBD2 (6 bases). Trimming left V 2 bases short and J 2 bases short, with 13 bases between. CDR1 SGHTA and CDR2 FQGTGA come from the germline V gene. This CDR3 is 17 amino acids long. The CDR3 DNA reads as TGTGCCAGCAGCTTAGGGGGGTCAATGACTGGGGCCAACGTCCTGACTTTC. It is translated as CASSLGGSMTGANVLTF.

Only a few counts were recorded for this clonotype. V is TRBV14 and J is TRBJ1-2; D possibly corresponds to TRBD1 (6 bases). Trimming removed 3 bases at V and 5 bases at J, with 7 bases between. Germline V gives CDR1 SGHDN, CDR2 FVKESK. CDR3 length: 12 amino acids. The CDR3 region has the DNA TGTGCCAGCAGCCAGGGGGCATATGGCTACACCTTC. It codes for CASSQGAYGYTF.

V is TRBV6-8 and J is TRBJ2-3; tentative D call: TRBD2 (6 bases). The CDR3 totals 16 residues. The germline CDR1 and CDR2 sequences are MNHGY and SAAAGT. V lost 5 bases and J lost 4, with 19 bases in between. The CDR3 nucleotides are TGTGCCAGCAGTACCGGTCGAGCGGAGGGCTCAGATACGCAGTATTTT. It translates to CASSTGRAEGSDTQYF.

This rearrangement joins TRBV7-9 to TRBJ2-5, with 10 bases fitting TRBD1. V lost 5 bases, J lost 6 bases, and 6 bases stayed unmatched. The CDR3 extends over 14 amino acids. Looked up from germline, CDR1 is SEHNR and CDR2 is FQNEAQ (reference sequence). CDR3 residues: CASSPDRGQKTQYF. For the CDR3, the DNA is TGTGCCAGCAGCCCCGACAGGGGGCAGAAGACCCAGTACTTC.